The rows below give T cell receptor beta chains drawn from one sample of a study of blood T cell repertoires in COVID-19. The method was immunoSEQ multiplex PCR; TCRdb's version includes in-frame clones alone and lacks a portion of them. The table has about 120,000 clones, around 85% seen once. Sequenced sample: peripheral blood. These receptors were collected from a man in his 60s with acute or convalescent COVID-19. Both conserved end residues are part of each CDR3. D genes are given only for firm matches. Rows give clone size only sometimes, using once, few, many, or a class for an expanded clone.

. TRBJ1-1 . TRBV5-6 CASTPLTGSTEAFF TGTGCCAGCACCCCCCTGACGGGTAGCACTGAAGCTTTCTTT
TRBD1 TRBJ2-3 . TRBV19 CASRDRDRGTDTQYF TGTGCCAGTAGGGACCGGGACAGGGGCACAGATACGCAGTATTTT
. TRBJ2-7 . TRBV5-5 CASSALYEQYF TGTGCCAGCAGCGCACTCTACGAGCAGTACTTC
. TRBJ2-7 . TRBV7-9 CASSLVALDYEQYF TGTGCCAGCAGCTTAGTTGCACTCGATTACGAGCAGTACTTC
. TRBJ2-3 . TRBV4-1 CASSQEGLITDTQYF TGCGCCAGCAGCCAAGAGGGACTTATCACAGATACGCAGTATTTT
TRBD1 TRBJ2-4 . TRBV5-1 CASKPGQKNF TGCGCCAGTAAACCGGGACAGAAGAACTTC
. TRBJ2-7 . TRBV5-1 CASSLAGGREQYF TGCGCCAGCAGCTTGGCCGGGGGGCGGGAGCAGTACTTC
TRBD1 TRBJ2-5 few TRBV28 CASSRGQQETQYF TGTGCCAGCAGCCGGGGACAGCAAGAGACCCAGTACTTC
TRBD2 TRBJ2-1 . TRBV10-1 CASSEGGEPPNEQFF TGCGCCAGCAGTGAGGGGGGGGAGCCCCCCAATGAGCAGTTCTTC
. TRBJ2-4 once TRBV6-5 CASSGEGTLTIQYF TGTGCCAGCAGCGGAGAGGGCACCCTTACCATTCAGTACTTC
. TRBJ2-3 . TRBV11-1 CASSLVKVGGADTQYF TGTGCCAGCAGCTTAGTCAAAGTTGGTGGGGCTGATACGCAGTATTTT
. TRBJ1-1 . TRBV5-4 CASSLARGAGNTEAFF TGTGCCAGCAGCTTGGCCAGAGGGGCGGGAAACACTGAAGCTTTCTTT
TRBD1 TRBJ2-6 . TRBV6-6 CASSYFRGTGANVLTF TGTGCCAGCAGTTACTTCAGGGGGACAGGGGCCAACGTCCTGACTTTC
. TRBJ2-7 once TRBV10-3 CAISGLGIYEQYF TGTGCCATCAGTGGACTAGGCATCTACGAGCAGTACTTC
TRBD1 TRBJ2-7 . TRBV4-2 CASSQGPGQGTYEQYF TGTGCCAGCAGCCAAGGCCCGGGACAGGGAACCTACGAGCAGTACTTC
TRBD2 TRBJ2-1 . TRBV19 CASSIGELVGRIGEQFF TGTGCCAGTAGTATAGGGGAGTTGGTCGGGAGGATAGGCGAGCAGTTCTTC
TRBD2 TRBJ2-1 . TRBV7-7 CASSLAGTSVGEQFF TGTGCCAGCAGCTTAGCCGGGACTAGTGTAGGTGAGCAGTTCTTC
TRBD1 TRBJ2-7 . TRBV5-6 CASSLVGTGDYEQYF TGTGCCAGCAGCTTGGTTGGGACAGGGGATTACGAGCAGTACTTC
. TRBJ1-6 . TRBV7-2 CASSLAAGLQGPLHF TGTGCCAGCAGCTTAGCGGCCGGCCTCCAGGGACCCCTCCACTTT
. TRBJ1-6 . TRBV7-8 CASSLALRGADNSPLHF TGTGCCAGCAGCTTAGCGCTACGGGGGGCTGACAATTCACCCCTCCACTTT
. TRBJ1-4 once TRBV4-1 CATQSALHAEKLFF TGCGCCACCCAGAGCGCCCTCCACGCGGAAAAACTGTTTTTT
. TRBJ1-1 . TRBV5-1 CASSLDWARGAEAFF TGCGCCAGCAGCTTGGACTGGGCCAGGGGCGCTGAAGCTTTCTTT
. TRBJ2-3 . TRBV28 CASSRGGVGSADTQYF TGTGCCAGCAGTCGTGGCGGGGTAGGGAGCGCAGATACGCAGTATTTT
. TRBJ1-1 . TRBV24-1 CATSPGRANTEAFF TGTGCCACCAGTCCTGGCAGGGCGAACACTGAAGCTTTCTTT